The clone carrying this TCR beta chain was seen only a few times. Its antigen is undetermined. Germline V lookup: CDR1 SGHRS, CDR2 YFSETQ. The CDR3 runs to 12 residues. V was cut by 0 bases and J by 4 bases, with 3 bases left in between. For blood and skin samples, reverse transcription used TCR alpha and beta constant primers. TCRdb reanalysed the 5' RACE reads using MiXCR and keeps one entry per CDR3 protein. Seen here are some 22,000 distinct CDR3 sequences, less than 5% observed once, and the top ten hold 7% to 9.5%. The data derive from a study of naive and memory T cell subsets. Whole blood, roughly 2.5 ml, came from adult healthy volunteers. Overall study findings and caveats: This RNA-based method may be sensitive to activation-related transcript changes.

The TCR originated in a male donor in good health. The rearrangement uses TRBV5-1 and TRBJ2-3; D is uncertain. The CDR3 nucleotides read TGCGCCAGCAGCTTGGTTGCAGATACGCAGTATTTT. It encodes CASSLVADTQYF.